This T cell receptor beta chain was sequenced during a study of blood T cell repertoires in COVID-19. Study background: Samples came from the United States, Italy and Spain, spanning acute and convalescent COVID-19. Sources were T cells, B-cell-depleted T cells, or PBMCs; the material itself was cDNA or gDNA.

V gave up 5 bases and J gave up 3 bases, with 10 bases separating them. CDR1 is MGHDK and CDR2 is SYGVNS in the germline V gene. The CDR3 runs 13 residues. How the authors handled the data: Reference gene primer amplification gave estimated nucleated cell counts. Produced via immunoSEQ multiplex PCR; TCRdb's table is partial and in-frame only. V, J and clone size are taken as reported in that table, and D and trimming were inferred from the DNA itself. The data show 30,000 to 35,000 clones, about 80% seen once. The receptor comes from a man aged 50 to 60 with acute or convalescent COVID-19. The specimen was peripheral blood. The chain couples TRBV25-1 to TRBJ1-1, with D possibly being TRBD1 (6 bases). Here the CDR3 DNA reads TGTGCCAGCAGTAGGGGGGGGGACACTGAAGCTTTCTTT. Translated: CASSRGGDTEAFF.